The 3 T cell receptor beta chains listed next were all sequenced from one sample in a study of blood T cells in healthy people across ages. Through a sample-barcoded 5' primer and a J-beta primer mix, a second PCR was run for roughly 6 to 12 cycles. TCRdb ran MiXCR on the 5' RACE reads and lists one entry per CDR3 protein. The sample carries roughly 800,000 distinct CDR3 sequences, 55% to 70% recorded once. The specimen sequenced was blood. These receptors were taken from a man aged 25 to 40 in good health.

This chain uses TRBV30 with TRBJ2-1; D is unresolved. V gave up 5 bases and J gave up 6 bases, with 8 bases separating them. This CDR3 has 11 amino acids. Germline CDR1 reads GTSNPN; CDR2 reads SVGIG (reference sequence). The CDR3 protein is CAWGSFNEQFF. The CDR3 DNA sequence: TGTGCCTGGGGGTCTTTCAATGAGCAGTTCTTC.

The chain recombines TRBV7-3 with TRBJ2-1; TRBD2 matches 8 bases. V lost 4 bases, J lost 6 bases, and 5 bases stayed unmatched. Germline V CDR1 and CDR2: SGHTA, FQGTGA. CDR3 length: 14 residues. The CDR3 bases are TGTGCCAGCAGCTCGGGACTAGATTTCAATGAGCAGTTCTTC. Its protein product is CASSSGLDFNEQFF.

This clonotype was observed a few times. The V call is TRBV6-1, the J call TRBJ2-3, with 12 bases aligning to TRBD2. CDR1 MNHNS and CDR2 SASEGT come from the germline V gene. Germline trimming cut 8 bases from V and 4 bases from J; bases unmatched to any gene: 10. The CDR3 length is 16 residues. CDR3 residues: CASALAGGLIPDTQYF. The DNA of the CDR3 is TGTGCCAGCGCCCTAGCGGGGGGGTTAATCCCAGATACGCAGTATTTT.